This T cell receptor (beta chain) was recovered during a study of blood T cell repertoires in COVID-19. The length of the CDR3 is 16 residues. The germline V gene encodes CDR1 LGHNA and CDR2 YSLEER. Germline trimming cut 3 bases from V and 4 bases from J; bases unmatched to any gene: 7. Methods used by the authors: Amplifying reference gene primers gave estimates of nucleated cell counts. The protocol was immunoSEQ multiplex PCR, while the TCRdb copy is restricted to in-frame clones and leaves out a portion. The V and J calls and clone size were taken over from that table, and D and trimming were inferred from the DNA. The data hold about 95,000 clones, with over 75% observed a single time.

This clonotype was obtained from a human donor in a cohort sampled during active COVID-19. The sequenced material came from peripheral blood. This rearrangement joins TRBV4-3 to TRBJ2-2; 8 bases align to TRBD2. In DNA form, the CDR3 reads TGCGCCAGCAGCCACGCCGGGGGGGACATCACCGGGGAGCTGTTTTTT. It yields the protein CASSHAGGDITGELFF.